The following is a T cell receptor beta chain sequence with its context. The antigen is undetermined. Sequencing was performed with immunoSEQ multiplex PCR; in TCRdb, only in-frame clones are kept and a portion is missing. The table records 60,000 or so clones, around 92% of them present only once. This CDR3 has 16 amino acids. The V and J ends lost 3 bases and 0 bases, in that order; junction bases with no gene match: 5. Germline CDR1 is ENHRY and CDR2 is SYGVKD. These data are taken from a study of OX40 agonist ivuxolimab in advanced cancers. Whole-study findings and limits: Partial responders receiving 0.1-3.0 mg/kg showed among the lowest clonal expansion.

The receptor was derived from an adult with an advanced solid tumor such as melanoma, head and neck, liver or kidney cancer. This chain connects TRBV10-3 to TRBJ1-3; 7 bases map to TRBD1. This material consisted of CD4+ or CD8+ T cells sorted from blood, taken in a trial of the OX40 agonist ivuxolimab. CDR3 in amino acids: CAISDRDSDSGNTIYF. Here the CDR3 DNA reads TGTGCCATCAGTGACCGGGACAGCGACTCTGGAAACACCATATATTTT.